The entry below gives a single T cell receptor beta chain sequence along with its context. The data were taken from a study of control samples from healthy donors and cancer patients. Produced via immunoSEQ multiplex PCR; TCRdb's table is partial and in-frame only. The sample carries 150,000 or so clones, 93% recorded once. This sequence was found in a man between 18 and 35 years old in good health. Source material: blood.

The CDR3 DNA is TGTGCCAGCAGTTTAGAGGGTTGGCGGGCTTTCTTT. Its translation: CASSLEGWRAFF. V usage is TRBV28 and J usage is TRBJ1-1; D is unresolved. This CDR3 region has 12 residues. CDR1 is MDHEN and CDR2 is SYDVKM in the germline V gene. V was shortened by 2 bases and J by 11 bases, with 12 bases between the two germline ends.